Presented here are 17 T cell receptor beta chains from one specimen sequenced in a study of regulatory T cells in long-lasting Graves disease. Time point defined: newly diagnosed GD, antithyroid drugs for less than 3 months. PBMCs provided the RNA from which the TCR library was made. According to the study, TCR beta libraries were built with iRepertoire HTBI primers and CDR3-region Arm-PCR. Via MiXCR, TCRdb re-called the multiplex PCR reads, giving one row per CDR3 protein. The profile covers a few hundred thousand distinct CDR3 sequences, with about 17% appearing a single time and about a quarter taken by the ten largest. These data also featured in a second study, about T cells in Graves' hyperthyroidism and ophthalmopathy.

The source material was peripheral blood mononuclear cells (PBMCs), sampled at new diagnosis, from a patient treated with antithyroid drugs. The receptors were sampled from a woman younger than 35 with Graves disease.

This clonotype was detected ten times or more. This chain connects TRBV3-1 to TRBJ1-2, with D hard to call. The V end lost 1 base, the J end lost 3 bases, and 9 bases lay between the germline ends. CDR1 is LGHDT and CDR2 is YNNKEL in the germline V gene (reference sequence). The CDR3 loop spans 14 amino acids. CDR3 nucleotides: TGTGCCAGCAGCCAAGGGGCAGCCGACTATGGCTACACCTTC. Translating gives CASSQGAADYGYTF.

Points on this clonotype: One end of the junction varies from germline; a read error may be responsible. The chain has TRBV28 and TRBJ2-3; the match to TRBD2 covers 8 bases. Per the germline V gene, CDR1 is MDHEN and CDR2 is SYDVKM. This CDR3 is built from 15 residues. CDR3 region: CAGSYWTSSTDTQYF. In DNA form, the CDR3 reads TGTGCCGGCAGTTACTGGACTAGCAGCACAGATACGCAGTATTTT.

The table lists this clonotype with many counts. The chain employs TRBV20-1 and TRBJ2-5, with 10 bases lining up with TRBD2. The V gene end was trimmed by 6 bases and the J gene end by 4 bases; junction bases not matched to a gene: 17. Germline-derived CDR1 and CDR2 are DFQATT and SNEGSKA (reference sequence). The CDR3 is 17 amino acids. The CDR3 DNA reads as TGCAGTGCACGAAGCGGGAGGGCCCTTGTTACGAGAGAGACCCAGTACTTC. Protein product: CSARSGRALVTRETQYF.

At least ten counts were recorded for this clonotype. This chain uses TRBV10-3 with TRBJ2-3, with D possibly TRBD2 on 6 matching bases. The V end was cut by 6 bases, the J end by 1 base, with 11 bases between. The CDR3 is made up of 14 amino acids. The germline V gene encodes CDR1 ENHRY and CDR2 SYGVKD. This CDR3 reads CAIRPGLRTDTQYF. The CDR3 nucleotides read TGTGCCATCAGGCCGGGACTTCGCACAGATACGCAGTATTTT.

The gene calls are TRBV15 and TRBJ2-7; 7 bases are a match to TRBD2. V was pared by 4 bases and J by 0 bases, with 9 bases of the junction left unmatched. The CDR3 has 16 residues. CDR1 and CDR2 from the germline V gene are LNHNV and YYDKDF (reference sequence). CDR3 sequence (DNA): TGTGCCACCAGCATGGGAGCGGGATCGAGCTCCTACGAGCAGTACTTC. Amino acid sequence: CATSMGAGSSSYEQYF.

This rearrangement joins TRBV9 to TRBJ2-1; a possible D gene is TRBD2 (6 bases). The CDR3 has 16 amino acids. V was cut by 4 bases and J by 5 bases, with 19 bases left in between. CDR1 and CDR2 from the germline V gene are SGDLS and YYNGEE. The DNA of the CDR3 is TGTGCCAGCAGCTCCCGCGGGGACTCCAACCACAATGAGCAGTTCTTC. Its translation: CASSSRGDSNHNEQFF. Looking up the rest from reference TRBV9 and TRBJ2-1 gives the full variable domain: DSGVTQTPKHLITATGQRVTLRCSPRSGDLSVYWYQQSLDQGLQFLIQYYNGEERAKGNILERFSAQQFPDLHSELNLSSLELGDSALYFCASSSRGDSNHNEQFFGPGTRLTVL.

About this clonotype itself: With a far larger clone one base away, a read error is the likely cause. This sequence joins TRBV28 and TRBJ2-7; 8 nucleotides agree with TRBD2. J lost 7 bases, V lost 5 bases, and 13 bases had no gene match. CDR3 length equals 15 residues. The germline gives CDR1 MDHEN, CDR2 SYDVKM. The CDR3 DNA is TGTGCCAGCAGTCTAGCGGGCCCACGACTCAATGAGCAGTACTTC. Translated: CASSLAGPRLNEQYF. Supplemented by reference TRBV28 and TRBJ2-7, the full variable domain reads DVKVTQSSRYLVKRTGEKVFLECVQDMDHENMFWYRQDPGLGLRLIYFSYDVKMKEKGDIPEGYSVSREKKERFSLILESASTNQTSMYLCASSLAGPRLNEQYFGPGTRLTVT.

This chain connects TRBV20-1 to TRBJ2-3; 10 bases fit TRBD1. Germline V CDR1 and CDR2: DFQATT, SNEGSKA (reference sequence). The CDR3 has 14 residues. J lost 5 bases, V lost 6 bases, and 8 bases had no gene match. DNA for the CDR3: TGCAGTGCCTCCGGGACAGGGGAAGTAGATACGCAGTATTTT. Residues: CSASGTGEVDTQYF.

The chain couples TRBV4-1 to TRBJ2-1; D remains unclear. Germline-derived CDR1 and CDR2 are MGHRA and YSYEKL. The CDR3 length is 14 residues. Trimming took off 0 bases at V and 2 bases at J, with 5 bases between the two ends. CDR3 bases: TGCGCCAGCAGCCAAGATTGGGCCTACAATGAGCAGTTCTTC. It is translated as CASSQDWAYNEQFF.

Only a few counts were recorded for this clonotype. The V and J genes are TRBV7-2 and TRBJ2-1; perhaps TRBD2 as D (7 bases). This CDR3 has 14 amino acids. CDR1 SGHTA and CDR2 FQGNSA come from the germline V gene. V lost 2 bases, J lost 9 bases, and 14 bases lay in between. The CDR3 DNA is TGTGCCAGCAGCTTAATGCGCGGGGGCGGTGAGCAGTTCTTC. This codes for CASSLMRGGGEQFF.

The rearrangement links TRBV6-1 to TRBJ1-6; 7 nucleotides match TRBD1. Germline values: CDR1 MNHNS, CDR2 SASEGT. CDR3 length equals 13 residues. The V gene end was trimmed by 10 bases and the J gene end by 9 bases; junction bases not matched to a gene: 9. The CDR3 region has the DNA TGTGCCACCCGGGGGACAGCGAGTTCACCCCTCCACTTT. Its translation: CATRGTASSPLHF.

At least ten counts were recorded for this clonotype. This rearrangement joins TRBV12-3 or TRBV12-4 to TRBJ1-1; D is ambiguous. This CDR3 has 13 amino acids. V lost 3 bases and J 4 bases, leaving 9 bases between the germline ends. The DNA of the CDR3 is TGTGCCAGCAGTTTGCGGGAGGGCACTGAAGCTTTCTTT. This encodes CASSLREGTEAFF.

Many counts were recorded for this clonotype. This chain joins TRBV12-3 or TRBV12-4 and TRBJ2-3, with TRBD2 identical over 10 bases. Losses at the gene ends were 3 bases for V and 3 bases for J; bases not matched to a gene: 0. The CDR3 totals 14 residues. CDR3: CASSFSGRTDTQYF. In DNA, the CDR3 is TGTGCCAGCAGTTTTAGCGGGAGGACAGATACGCAGTATTTT.

This clonotype has only a few counts. J is TRBJ2-2 and V is TRBV7-9; tentatively, D is TRBD2 (6 bases). V lost 2 bases and J lost 0, with 13 bases in between. CDR3 size: 17 residues. Germline values: CDR1 SEHNR, CDR2 FQNEAQ (reference sequence). The CDR3 DNA reads TGTGCCAGCAGCTTATTGGGCGGGACTGCGAACACCGGGGAGCTGTTTTTT. Protein product: CASSLLGGTANTGELFF.

Worth noting for this clonotype: This may be a read error: a much more frequent sequence differs by one nucleotide. The CDR3 here is CASSDRANQPQHF. The CDR3 coding sequence is TGTGCCAGCAGTGACAGGGCCAATCAGCCCCAGCATTTT. This rearrangement joins TRBV6-1 to TRBJ1-5, with D tentatively TRBD1 (5 bases). This CDR3 has 13 residues. Per germline, CDR1 MNHNS and CDR2 SASEGT. V lost 3 bases and J lost 3, with 6 bases in between.

The rearrangement uses TRBV6-5 and TRBJ1-2; 7 bases align to TRBD1. The ends lost 2 bases at V and 8 bases at J; junction bases unmatched: 8. Germline V gives CDR1 MNHEY, CDR2 SVGAGI. The CDR3 is 14 residues long. The CDR3 spells CASSYNDRAKGYTF. The CDR3 DNA follows: TGTGCCAGCAGTTACAACGACAGGGCAAAGGGCTACACCTTC.

This clonotype was counted many times. The chain recombines TRBV6-1 with TRBJ1-5, with D perhaps matching TRBD1 (5 bases). V lost 6 bases, J lost 2 bases, and 14 bases lay in between. Germline V gives CDR1 MNHNS, CDR2 SASEGT. This CDR3 has 15 residues. The CDR3 coding sequence is TGTGCCAGCAGGTCGACAGAGTTGGGCAATCAGCCCCAGCATTTT. Its translation is CASRSTELGNQPQHF.